This T cell receptor (beta chain) was sequenced in a study of blood T cell repertoires in COVID-19. Whole-study context: Spain, Italy and the United States supplied samples that represented acute and convalescent COVID-19. PBMCs, B-cell-depleted T cells, or T cells were the source of the cDNA or gDNA that made up the material.

V dropped 8 bases and J dropped 5 bases, with 10 bases sitting between them. The CDR3 is made up of 12 amino acids. CDR1 and CDR2 from the germline V gene are ENHRY and SYGVKD. Authors' data handling: It was from reference gene primer amplification that nucleated cell counts were estimated. Produced via immunoSEQ multiplex PCR; TCRdb's table is partial and in-frame only. Clone size and the V and J calls come from that table; the DNA yielded D and trimming. The sample includes around 140,000 clones, about four fifths seen only once; the top ten take roughly 4.9%. This TCR derives from a human donor in a cohort sampled during active COVID-19. The sequenced sample was peripheral blood. The chain has TRBV10-3 and TRBJ2-1, with D maybe TRBD1 (6 bases). In DNA form, the CDR3 reads TGTGCCATCTCGGACAGCCACAATGAGCAGTTCTTC. This encodes CAISDSHNEQFF.